The rows below give T cell receptor beta chains drawn from one sample of a study of blood T cell repertoires in COVID-19. The assay was immunoSEQ multiplex PCR, and TCRdb's table has in-frame clones only and misses some. The sample carries nearly 90,000 clones, about two thirds recorded once. Specimen: peripheral blood. Receptors originate from a woman over 75 with acute or convalescent COVID-19. Both conserved end residues are part of each CDR3. The D gene is left open where the match is weak. A row's size may be missing; if present it is once, few, many or a size class.

clone_size	j_call	d_call	v_call	cdr3_nt	cdr3_aa
.	TRBJ1-1	.	TRBV27	TGTGCCAGCAGCCCCCTAGGGGGAAGCACTGAAGCTTTCTTT	CASSPLGGSTEAFF
few	TRBJ1-1	.	TRBV28	TGTGCCAGCAGTTTCGCTACAGGTAACACTGAAGCTTTCTTT	CASSFATGNTEAFF
few	TRBJ1-5	TRBD1	TRBV11-2	TGTGCCAGCAGCCTAACAGGGGATCAGCCCCAGCATTTT	CASSLTGDQPQHF
.	TRBJ2-5	.	TRBV6-5	TGTGCCAGCAGTTACTCGGGGGGTGGAGAGACCCAGTACTTC	CASSYSGGGETQYF
.	TRBJ2-5	.	TRBV15	TGTGCCACCAGCAGAGATCTGAGCGAGACCCAGTACTTC	CATSRDLSETQYF
.	TRBJ1-5	TRBD1	TRBV30	TGTGCCTGGAGGACTACAGGGGAACCCCAGCATTTT	CAWRTTGEPQHF
.	TRBJ2-1	.	TRBV18	TGTGCCAGCTCACCGCGCCAGGGGTCGAGGTACAATGAGCAGTTCTTC	CASSPRQGSRYNEQFF
few	TRBJ1-5	.	TRBV6-2/TRBV6-3	TGTGCCAGCAGTCGCCGGGACATATATAGCAATCAGCCCCAGCATTTT	CASSRRDIYSNQPQHF
.	TRBJ1-4	TRBD1	TRBV5-1	TGCGCCAGCAGCTTAGCCGGGACAGGAGCCGAAAAACTGTTTTTT	CASSLAGTGAEKLFF
once	TRBJ1-1	.	TRBV10-2	TGCGCCAGCAGAGGAGGGTGGACTGAAGCTTTCTTT	CASRGGWTEAFF
.	TRBJ1-5	.	TRBV4-1	TGCGCCAGCAGCCAAGTTGCCAGTTATTATAGCAATCAGCCCCAGCATTTT	CASSQVASYYSNQPQHF
few	TRBJ2-2	.	TRBV7-2	TGTGCCAGCAGCTTCCCACGGACCGGGGAGCTGTTTTTT	CASSFPRTGELFF
.	TRBJ2-2	TRBD2	TRBV5-5	TGTGCCAGCAGCTTGACTAGCGGGGGGGCCGACACCGGGGAGCTGTTTTTT	CASSLTSGGADTGELFF
.	TRBJ2-3	.	TRBV5-4	TGTGCCAGCAGCTTGGACCAGGGAAGCACAGATACGCAGTATTTT	CASSLDQGSTDTQYF
once	TRBJ2-1	.	TRBV19	TGTGCCAGTAGGCCGGGACACAACAATGAGCAGTTCTTC	CASRPGHNNEQFF
once	TRBJ1-6	.	TRBV9	TGTGCCAGCAGCGTAGTGGCCCATAATTCACCCCTCCACTTT	CASSVVAHNSPLHF
.	TRBJ2-7	TRBD1	TRBV7-9	TGTGCCAGCAGCCCCAGGGGGAATGCCATGGGCGAGCAGTACTTC	CASSPRGNAMGEQYF
.	TRBJ2-3	.	TRBV28	TGTGCCAGCGTATCTGCGGGGCGGCGCACAGATACGCAGTATTTT	CASVSAGRRTDTQYF
.	TRBJ2-7	TRBD1	TRBV2	TGTGCCAGCAGCCTGACAGGGTTGGACGACGAGCAGTACTTC	CASSLTGLDDEQYF
.	TRBJ2-3	TRBD1	TRBV11-2	TGTGCCAGCAGCCCACAGGGGGCGTGGACAGATACGCAGTATTTT	CASSPQGAWTDTQYF
medium-sized	TRBJ1-2	.	TRBV11-1	TGTGCCAGCAGCCCACCAGGTTACGGCTACACCTTC	CASSPPGYGYTF
.	TRBJ2-5	.	TRBV25-1	TGTGCCAGCAGTGAATATAACCAAGAGACCCAGTACTTC	CASSEYNQETQYF
once	TRBJ2-4	.	TRBV28	TGTGCCAGCAGTTTATCCGATGGCAGGAACATTCAGTACTTC	CASSLSDGRNIQYF
.	TRBJ1-2	.	TRBV6-6	TGTGCCAGCAGCTTGGGCTCCAACTATGGCTACACCTTC	CASSLGSNYGYTF
.	TRBJ2-3	TRBD2	TRBV3-1/TRBV3-2	TGTGCCAGCAGCACGGGGACTAGCGGGACAGATACGCAGTATTTT	CASSTGTSGTDTQYF
.	TRBJ1-2	.	TRBV28	TGTGCCAGCAGTCACACCGACAGCTATGGCTACACCTTC	CASSHTDSYGYTF
few	TRBJ1-6	TRBD1	TRBV18	TGTGCCAGCTCACCACGAAGGTTAGGCCAGGGGGATGATTCACCCCTCCACTTT	CASSPRRLGQGDDSPLHF
.	TRBJ1-1	.	TRBV19	TGTGCCAGCGACAGGTTGGGGACTGAAGCTTTCTTT	CASDRLGTEAFF
.	TRBJ2-7	TRBD2	TRBV4-2	TGTGCCAGCAGCCTGCAGACCGGGACTAGCGGGGAGGGCTCCTACGAGCAGTACTTC	CASSLQTGTSGEGSYEQYF
.	TRBJ1-2	TRBD1	TRBV5-6	TGTGCCAGCAGAATTACAGGGGGGAACTATGGCTACACCTTC	CASRITGGNYGYTF
.	TRBJ2-1	.	TRBV3-1/TRBV3-2	TGTGCCAGCAGCCAGATAAGATATGGAGGGGATGAGCAGTTCTTC	CASSQIRYGGDEQFF
.	TRBJ1-4	.	TRBV18	TGTGCCAGCAGGGGCCAGGGGAATGAAAAACTGTTTTTT	CASRGQGNEKLFF
.	TRBJ1-2	TRBD1	TRBV7-9	TGTGCCAGCAGCTTATTCGGGACAGGGGTATCTGGCTACACCTTC	CASSLFGTGVSGYTF
.	TRBJ2-1	.	TRBV18	TGTGCCAGCTCACCGGGACTGACGGGTGAGCAGTTCTTC	CASSPGLTGEQFF
.	TRBJ1-2	.	TRBV5-4	TGTGCCAGCAGCCTGGACGGTAACTATGGCTACACCTTC	CASSLDGNYGYTF
few	TRBJ1-2	.	TRBV29-1	TGCAGCGTTACCTCAAACTACGGCTACACCTTC	CSVTSNYGYTF
.	TRBJ2-5	TRBD2	TRBV11-3	TGTGCCAGCAGCTCCGGTGGTAGCGGGGGGCAAGAGACCCAGTACTTC	CASSSGGSGGQETQYF
.	TRBJ2-5	TRBD2	TRBV5-1	TGCGCCAGCAGCCCGGGGGGGGGCCGGGAGACCCAGTACTTC	CASSPGGGRETQYF
once	TRBJ2-5	.	TRBV3-1/TRBV3-2	TGTGCCAGCAGCCGATCCCGGCGGACTACACAAGAGACCCAGTACTTC	CASSRSRRTTQETQYF
.	TRBJ2-1	.	TRBV18	TGTGCCAGCTCACCCCGAGCCCCTCCCTACAATGAGCAGTTCTTC	CASSPRAPPYNEQFF
few	TRBJ2-7	TRBD1	TRBV5-6	TGTGCCAGCAGCAGGGACAGGGACGAGCAGTACTTC	CASSRDRDEQYF
few	TRBJ2-5	.	TRBV7-9	TGTGCCAGCAGCTTTAGTACTGAGACCCAGTACTTC	CASSFSTETQYF
.	TRBJ2-1	TRBD2	TRBV19	TGTGCCAGTAGTAGTGCTAGCGGGGGAAATGAGCAGTTCTTC	CASSSASGGNEQFF
many	TRBJ2-1	TRBD2	TRBV3-1/TRBV3-2	TGTGCCAGCAGCTGGACTAGCGGGGGAGAGCAGTTCTTC	CASSWTSGGEQFF
.	TRBJ2-2	.	TRBV27	TGTGCCAGCAGTTTCGGTCATAACCGAGGCACCGGGGAGCTGTTTTTT	CASSFGHNRGTGELFF
.	TRBJ1-1	.	TRBV7-8	TGTGCCAGCAGCTTACAGGGGTTGGGTGAAGCTTTCTTT	CASSLQGLGEAFF
.	TRBJ2-7	.	TRBV5-1	TGCGCCAGCAGCTTGGAGCCTTACCCTCGCTACGAGCAGTACTTC	CASSLEPYPRYEQYF
.	TRBJ2-5	TRBD1	TRBV6-6	TGTGCCAGCAGTCAGGGGGTTCGGTTTGGGTACCAAGAGACCCAGTACTTC	CASSQGVRFGYQETQYF
once	TRBJ1-4	.	TRBV6-6	TGTGCCAGCAGTTACTCGGGGCCGGTTAATAATGAAAAACTGTTTTTT	CASSYSGPVNNEKLFF
few	TRBJ1-3	.	TRBV9	TGTGCCAGCAGCGTTACAGGGAGATTGGAAAACACCATATATTTT	CASSVTGRLENTIYF
few	TRBJ1-1	.	TRBV7-3	TGTGCCAGCAGCTTAAACCGGGTCATCCCCGGGGCTTTCTTT	CASSLNRVIPGAFF
.	TRBJ1-2	TRBD1	TRBV6-5	TGTGCCAGCAGTTCACAGGGGGAAGGCTACGGCTACACCTTC	CASSSQGEGYGYTF
.	TRBJ2-3	.	TRBV7-9	TGTGCCAGCAGCTTAGCGCAGGCAGGGATGGATACGCAGTATTTT	CASSLAQAGMDTQYF
few	TRBJ2-7	TRBD1	TRBV3-1/TRBV3-2	TGTGCCAGCAGGAAAGACAGGGGGGCCTACGAGCAGTACTTC	CASRKDRGAYEQYF
.	TRBJ2-5	.	TRBV9	TGTGCCAGCAGCATCAGGGACCAAGAGACCCAGTACTTC	CASSIRDQETQYF
few	TRBJ2-3	.	TRBV4-1	TGCGCCAGCAGCCACCCCCCGGTGAGAGACAATCCGGGACTCAGCACAGATACGCAGTATTTT	CASSHPPVRDNPGLSTDTQYF
once	TRBJ2-5	.	TRBV15	TGTGCCACCAGCAAAAACCCCGGAGCCTCGGAGACCCAGTACTTC	CATSKNPGASETQYF
.	TRBJ2-1	TRBD2	TRBV7-3	TGTGCCAGCAGCTTTCGACTAGCGGGGTACAATGAGCAGTTCTTC	CASSFRLAGYNEQFF
.	TRBJ1-2	TRBD1	TRBV18	TGTGCCAGCTCACTACAAGGGACAGAATATGGCTACACCTTC	CASSLQGTEYGYTF